This TCR beta chain is drawn from a study of CD8+ T cells in alopecia areata. Sequencing templates came from extracted RNA that was reverse transcribed into cDNA. Sequencing used immunoSEQ multiplex PCR; TCRdb keeps in-frame clones, though not all of them. The table lists roughly 46,000 clones, 65% of them singletons. CDR3 size: 13 residues. Looked up from germline, CDR1 is SSHAT and CDR2 is FNYEAQ (reference sequence). V was clipped by 4 bases and J by 5 bases, with 11 bases between them. This sample's treatment: oral pan-JAK inhibitor, 5-10 mg twice daily. This chain connects TRBV7-7 to TRBJ1-1, with D possibly matching TRBD1 (5 bases). Material: CD8+ T cells sorted from blood, obtained at week 4, from a patient treated with tofacitinib. The sequence came from a human donor with alopecia areata. The CDR3 region is CASSSGPGTEAFF. CDR3 DNA sequence: TGTGCCAGCAGCTCGGGGCCGGGGACTGAAGCTTTCTTT.